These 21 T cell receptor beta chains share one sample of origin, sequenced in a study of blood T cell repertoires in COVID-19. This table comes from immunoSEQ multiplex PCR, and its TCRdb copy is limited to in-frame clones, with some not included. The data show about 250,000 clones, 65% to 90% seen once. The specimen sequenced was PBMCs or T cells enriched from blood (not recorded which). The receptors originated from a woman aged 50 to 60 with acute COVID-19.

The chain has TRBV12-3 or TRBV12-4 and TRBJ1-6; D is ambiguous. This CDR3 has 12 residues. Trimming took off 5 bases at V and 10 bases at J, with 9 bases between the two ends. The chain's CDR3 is CASSLYGSPLHF. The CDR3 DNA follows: TGTGCCAGCAGTCTTTATGGCTCACCCCTCCACTTT.

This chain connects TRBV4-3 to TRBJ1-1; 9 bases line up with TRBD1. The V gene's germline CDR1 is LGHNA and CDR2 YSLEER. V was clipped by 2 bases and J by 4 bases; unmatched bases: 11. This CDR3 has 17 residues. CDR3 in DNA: TGCGCCAGCAGCCAACAAACCCGGGACAGGGTAGCCACTGAAGCTTTCTTT. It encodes CASSQQTRDRVATEAFF.

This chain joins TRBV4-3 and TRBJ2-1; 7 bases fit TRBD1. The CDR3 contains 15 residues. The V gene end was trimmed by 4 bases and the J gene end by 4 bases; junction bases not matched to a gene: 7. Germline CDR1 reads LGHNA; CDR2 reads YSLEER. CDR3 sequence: CASSPGTAQYNEQFF. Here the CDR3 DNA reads TGCGCCAGCAGCCCCGGGACAGCGCAATACAATGAGCAGTTCTTC.

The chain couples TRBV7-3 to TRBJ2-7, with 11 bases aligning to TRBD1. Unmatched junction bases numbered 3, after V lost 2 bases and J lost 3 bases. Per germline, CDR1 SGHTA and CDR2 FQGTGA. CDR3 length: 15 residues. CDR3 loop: CASSLGQGAGYEQYF. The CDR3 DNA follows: TGTGCCAGCAGCTTAGGACAGGGGGCAGGCTACGAGCAGTACTTC.

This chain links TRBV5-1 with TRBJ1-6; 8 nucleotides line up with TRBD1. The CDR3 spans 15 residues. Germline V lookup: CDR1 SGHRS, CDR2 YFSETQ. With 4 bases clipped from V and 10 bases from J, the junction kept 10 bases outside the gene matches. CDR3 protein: CASSLRTGIGSPLHF. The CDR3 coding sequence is TGCGCCAGCAGCCTCAGGACAGGGATTGGATCACCCCTCCACTTT.

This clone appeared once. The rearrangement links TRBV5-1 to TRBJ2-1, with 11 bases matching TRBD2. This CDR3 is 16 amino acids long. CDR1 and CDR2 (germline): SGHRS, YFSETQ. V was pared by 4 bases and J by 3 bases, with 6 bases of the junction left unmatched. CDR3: CASSPETSGVYNEQFF. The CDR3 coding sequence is TGCGCCAGCAGCCCGGAGACTAGCGGGGTCTACAATGAGCAGTTCTTC.

The CDR3 region is CAWSVSGLGLGQYF. The CDR3 bases are TGTGCCTGGAGTGTATCGGGACTGGGGCTGGGGCAGTACTTC. V is TRBV30 and J is TRBJ2-7; possible D gene TRBD2, 6 bases. In germline, CDR1 is GTSNPN, CDR2 SVGIG (reference sequence). The CDR3 extends over 14 amino acids. The V end lost 0 bases, the J end lost 9 bases, and 18 bases lay between the germline ends.

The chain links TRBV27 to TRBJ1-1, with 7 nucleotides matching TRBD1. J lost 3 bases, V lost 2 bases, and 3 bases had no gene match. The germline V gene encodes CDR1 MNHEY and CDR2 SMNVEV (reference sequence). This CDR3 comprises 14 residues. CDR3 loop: CASSLIGGYTEAFF. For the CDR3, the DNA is TGTGCCAGCAGTTTAATAGGGGGCTACACTGAAGCTTTCTTT.

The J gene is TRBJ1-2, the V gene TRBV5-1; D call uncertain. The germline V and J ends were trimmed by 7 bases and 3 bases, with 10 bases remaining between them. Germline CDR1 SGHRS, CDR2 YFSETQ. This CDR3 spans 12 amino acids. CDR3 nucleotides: TGCGCCAGCTGGAGGGCAGACTATGGCTACACCTTC. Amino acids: CASWRADYGYTF.

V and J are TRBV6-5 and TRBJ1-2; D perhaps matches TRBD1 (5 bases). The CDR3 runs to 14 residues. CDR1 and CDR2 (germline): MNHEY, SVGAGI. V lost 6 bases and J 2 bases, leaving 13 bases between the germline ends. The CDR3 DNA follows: TGTGCCAGCAGGGGGGGGGACCCCAACTATGGCTACACCTTC. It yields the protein CASRGGDPNYGYTF.

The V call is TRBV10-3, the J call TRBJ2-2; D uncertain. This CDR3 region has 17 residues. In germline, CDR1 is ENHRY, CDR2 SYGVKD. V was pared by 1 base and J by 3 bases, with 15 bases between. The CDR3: CAISELWAEVDTGELFF. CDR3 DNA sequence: TGTGCCATCAGTGAGTTATGGGCCGAAGTGGACACCGGGGAGCTGTTTTTT.

The CDR3 sequence is CASSQEGRRTEAFF. The CDR3 DNA sequence: TGCGCCAGCAGCCAAGAGGGGCGGAGAACTGAAGCTTTCTTT. This chain links TRBV4-1 with TRBJ1-1; TRBD1 is a possible D gene (5 bases). Deletions cut 0 bases from V and 5 bases from J, with 10 bases between. CDR1 MGHRA and CDR2 YSYEKL come from the germline V gene. The CDR3 runs to 14 residues.

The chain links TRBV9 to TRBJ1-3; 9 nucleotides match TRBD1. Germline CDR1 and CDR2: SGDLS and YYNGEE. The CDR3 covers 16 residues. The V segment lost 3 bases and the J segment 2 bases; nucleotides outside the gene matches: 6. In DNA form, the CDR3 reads TGTGCCAGCAGCGCCGGTGGACAGGGGCCTGGAAACACCATATATTTT. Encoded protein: CASSAGGQGPGNTIYF.

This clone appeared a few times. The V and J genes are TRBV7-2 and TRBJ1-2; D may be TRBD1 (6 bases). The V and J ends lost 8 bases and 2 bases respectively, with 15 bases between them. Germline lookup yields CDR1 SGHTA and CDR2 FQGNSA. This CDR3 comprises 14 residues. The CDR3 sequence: CASVAQGGNYGYTF. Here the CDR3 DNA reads TGTGCCAGCGTCGCACAGGGAGGGAACTATGGCTACACCTTC.

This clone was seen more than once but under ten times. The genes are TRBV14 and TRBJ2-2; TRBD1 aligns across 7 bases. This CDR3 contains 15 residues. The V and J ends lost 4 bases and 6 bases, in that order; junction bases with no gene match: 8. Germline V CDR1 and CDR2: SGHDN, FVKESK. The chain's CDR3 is CASSLMKGAAGELFF. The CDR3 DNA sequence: TGTGCCAGCAGCCTTATGAAGGGGGCGGCCGGGGAGCTGTTTTTT.

CDR3 DNA sequence: TGTGCCAGCAGCTTACCAGGGGCGAATGAAAAACTGTTTTTT. Its translation: CASSLPGANEKLFF. The chain recombines TRBV7-9 with TRBJ1-4, with a tentative D call TRBD1 (6 bases). The V and J ends lost 2 bases and 5 bases respectively, with 9 bases between them. The V gene's germline CDR1 is SEHNR and CDR2 FQNEAQ (reference sequence). CDR3 length equals 14 residues. Full variable domain (outside the CDR3, taken from reference TRBV7-9 and TRBJ1-4): DTGVSQNPRHKITKRGQNVTFRCDPISEHNRLYWYRQTLGQGPEFLTYFQNEAQLEKSRLLSDRFSAERPKGSFSTLEIQRTEQGDSAMYLCASSLPGANEKLFFGSGTQLSVL.

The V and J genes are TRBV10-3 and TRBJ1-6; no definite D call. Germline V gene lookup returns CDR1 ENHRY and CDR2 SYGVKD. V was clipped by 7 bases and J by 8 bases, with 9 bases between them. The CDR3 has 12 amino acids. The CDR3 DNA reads TGTGCCATCAACTCCCCGGATTCACCCCTCCACTTT. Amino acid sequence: CAINSPDSPLHF.

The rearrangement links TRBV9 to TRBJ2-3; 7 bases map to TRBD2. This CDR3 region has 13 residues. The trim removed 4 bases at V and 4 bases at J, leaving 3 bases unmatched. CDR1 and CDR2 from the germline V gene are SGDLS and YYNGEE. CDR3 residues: CASSKREADTQYF. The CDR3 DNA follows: TGTGCCAGCAGCAAACGGGAGGCAGATACGCAGTATTTT.

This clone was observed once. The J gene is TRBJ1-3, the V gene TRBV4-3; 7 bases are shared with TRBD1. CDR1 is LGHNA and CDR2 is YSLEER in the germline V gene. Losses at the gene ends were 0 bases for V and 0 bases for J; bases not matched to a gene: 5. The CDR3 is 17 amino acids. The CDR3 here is CASSQDRQGYSGNTIYF. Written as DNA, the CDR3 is TGCGCCAGCAGCCAAGACCGACAGGGTTACTCTGGAAACACCATATATTTT.

CDR3 in amino acids: CASSRRTSYYNEQFF. The CDR3 nucleotides are TGTGCCAGCAGCCGCCGGACTTCGTACTACAATGAGCAGTTCTTC. The chain is built from TRBV13 and TRBJ2-1; weak D call: TRBD2 (5 bases). Per germline, CDR1 PRHDT and CDR2 FYEKMQ (reference sequence). The V and J ends lost 5 bases and 3 bases respectively, with 14 bases between them. This CDR3 region has 15 residues.

CDR3 in DNA: TGTGCCAGCAGCCGAGGGACTAGTGCGTCAGAGACCCAGTACTTC. It is translated as CASSRGTSASETQYF. The chain joins TRBV27 to TRBJ2-5; 8 bases agree with TRBD2. V shed 6 bases, J shed 4 bases, and the junction held 10 bases outside the gene matches. The CDR3 is made up of 15 amino acids. Germline V CDR1 and CDR2: MNHEY, SMNVEV (reference sequence).